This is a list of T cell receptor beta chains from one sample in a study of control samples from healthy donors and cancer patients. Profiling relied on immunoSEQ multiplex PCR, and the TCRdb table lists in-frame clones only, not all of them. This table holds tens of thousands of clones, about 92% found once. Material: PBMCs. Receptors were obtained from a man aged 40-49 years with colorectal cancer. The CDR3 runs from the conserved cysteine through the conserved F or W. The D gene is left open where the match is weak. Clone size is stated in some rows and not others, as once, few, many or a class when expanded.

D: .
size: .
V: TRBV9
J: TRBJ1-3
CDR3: CASSVGQAISGNTIYF
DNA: TGTGCCAGCAGCGTAGGACAGGCGATCTCTGGAAACACCATATATTTT

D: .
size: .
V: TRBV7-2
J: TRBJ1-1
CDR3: CASSWTSGASNTEAFF
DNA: TGTGCCAGCAGCTGGACCTCGGGGGCGTCGAACACTGAAGCTTTCTTT

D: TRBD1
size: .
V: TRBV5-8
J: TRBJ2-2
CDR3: CASSNRGVEELFF
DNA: TGTGCCAGCAGCAACAGGGGAGTCGAGGAGCTGTTTTTT

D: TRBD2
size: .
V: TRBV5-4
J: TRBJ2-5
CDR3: CASSLPATSGGGETQYF
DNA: TGTGCCAGCAGCTTGCCGGCGACTAGCGGGGGCGGTGAGACCCAGTACTTC

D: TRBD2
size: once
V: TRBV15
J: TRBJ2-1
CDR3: CATSRAGGGANEQFF
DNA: TGTGCCACCAGCAGAGCGGGAGGGGGGGCAAATGAGCAGTTCTTC

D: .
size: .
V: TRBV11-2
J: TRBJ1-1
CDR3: CASSTDRKTEAFF
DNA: TGTGCCAGCAGCACAGACAGGAAGACTGAAGCTTTCTTT

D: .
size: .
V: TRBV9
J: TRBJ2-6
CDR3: CASRSFSGANVLTF
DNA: TGTGCCAGCAGATCCTTCTCTGGGGCCAACGTCCTGACTTTC

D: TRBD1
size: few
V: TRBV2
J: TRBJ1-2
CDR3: CASSDKQGANYGYTF
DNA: TGTGCCAGCAGTGACAAACAGGGGGCTAACTATGGCTACACCTTC

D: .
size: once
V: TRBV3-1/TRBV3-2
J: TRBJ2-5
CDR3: CASSQDRYGPRGTQYF
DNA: TGTGCCAGCAGCCAAGATCGGTATGGACCAAGAGGAACCCAGTACTTC

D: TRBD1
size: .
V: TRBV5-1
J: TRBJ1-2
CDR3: CATRTGIDYGYTF
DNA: TGCGCCACCAGGACAGGAATCGACTATGGCTACACCTTC

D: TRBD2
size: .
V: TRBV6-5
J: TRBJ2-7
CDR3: CASTPGGAREQYF
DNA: TGTGCCAGCACCCCCGGGGGGGCCCGCGAGCAGTACTTC

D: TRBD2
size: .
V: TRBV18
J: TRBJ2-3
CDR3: CASSLTSGGARDTQYF
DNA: TGTGCCAGCTCACTCACTAGCGGGGGGGCCAGAGATACGCAGTATTTT

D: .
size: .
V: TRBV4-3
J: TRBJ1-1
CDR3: CASSPIRGTEAFF
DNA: TGCGCCAGCAGCCCTATCCGAGGTACTGAAGCTTTCTTT

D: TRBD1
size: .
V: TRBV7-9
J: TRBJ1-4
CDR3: CASSLAGTGNEKLFF
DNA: TGTGCCAGCAGCTTAGCCGGGACAGGGAATGAAAAACTGTTTTTT

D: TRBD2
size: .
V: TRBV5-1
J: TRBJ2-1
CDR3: CASRAGLASVEQFF
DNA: TGCGCCAGCAGAGCGGGACTAGCATCAGTTGAGCAGTTCTTC

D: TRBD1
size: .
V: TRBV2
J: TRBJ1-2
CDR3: CANSLTGGAGGYTF
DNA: TGTGCCAACTCGCTGACAGGGGGCGCCGGTGGCTACACCTTC

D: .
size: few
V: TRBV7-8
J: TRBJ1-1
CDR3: CASSLGIGNTEAFF
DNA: TGTGCCAGCAGCTTAGGGATCGGGAACACTGAAGCTTTCTTT

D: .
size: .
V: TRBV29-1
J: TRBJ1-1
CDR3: CSVDRGTVATEAFF
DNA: TGCAGCGTTGATAGGGGAACAGTGGCCACTGAAGCTTTCTTT

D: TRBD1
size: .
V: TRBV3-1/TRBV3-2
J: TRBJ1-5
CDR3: CASSQAGTGNQPQHF
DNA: TGTGCCAGCAGCCAGGCCGGGACAGGGAATCAGCCCCAGCATTTT

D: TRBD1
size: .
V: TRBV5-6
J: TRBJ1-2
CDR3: CASSSQGVANYGYTF
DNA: TGTGCCAGCAGTTCTCAGGGGGTAGCTAACTATGGCTACACCTTC

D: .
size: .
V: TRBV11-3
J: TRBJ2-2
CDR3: CASSLGGGDRELFF
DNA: TGTGCCAGCAGCTTAGGAGGAGGCGACCGGGAGCTGTTTTTT

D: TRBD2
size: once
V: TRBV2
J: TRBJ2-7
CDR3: CASSGLAGREQYF
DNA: TGTGCCAGCAGTGGTCTAGCGGGTCGCGAGCAGTACTTC

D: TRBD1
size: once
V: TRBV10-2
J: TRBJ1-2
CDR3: CASSPGQGGSGNYGYTF
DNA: TGCGCCAGCAGCCCGGGACAGGGTGGGTCGGGCAACTATGGCTACACCTTC

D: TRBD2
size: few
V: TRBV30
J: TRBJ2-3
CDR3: CAWSISGGTDTQYF
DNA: TGTGCCTGGAGTATTAGCGGGGGCACAGATACGCAGTATTTT

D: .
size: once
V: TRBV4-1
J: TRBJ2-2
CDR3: CASSQVGLGRNTGELFF
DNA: TGCGCCAGCAGCCAAGTCGGACTTGGGAGGAACACCGGGGAGCTGTTTTTT

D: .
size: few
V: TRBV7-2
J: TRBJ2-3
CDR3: CASSPDSLGTDTQYF
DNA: TGTGCCAGCAGCCCGGACAGCTTGGGCACAGATACGCAGTATTTT

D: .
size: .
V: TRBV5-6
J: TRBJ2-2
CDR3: CASSSRGVTGELFF
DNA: TGTGCCAGCAGCTCGAGGGGGGTCACCGGGGAGCTGTTTTTT

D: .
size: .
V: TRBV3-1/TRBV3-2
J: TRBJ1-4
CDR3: CASSLSLGEKLFF
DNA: TGTGCCAGCAGCCTGAGCTTGGGAGAAAAACTGTTTTTT

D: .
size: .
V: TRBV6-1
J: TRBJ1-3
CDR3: CASSEWQQLGNTIYF
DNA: TGTGCCAGCAGTGAATGGCAGCAGCTTGGAAACACCATATATTTT

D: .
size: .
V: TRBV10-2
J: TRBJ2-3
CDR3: CASSEPPNTQYF
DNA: TGCGCCAGCAGTGAGCCCCCCAATACGCAGTATTTT

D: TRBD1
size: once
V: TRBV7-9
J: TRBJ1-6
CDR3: CASSQVGQGASPLHF
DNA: TGTGCCAGCAGCCAAGTAGGACAGGGGGCTTCACCCCTCCACTTT

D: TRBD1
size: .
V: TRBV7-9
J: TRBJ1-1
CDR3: CASSLGDRGRVTEAFF
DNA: TGTGCCAGCAGCTTAGGGGACAGGGGGCGTGTCACTGAAGCTTTCTTT

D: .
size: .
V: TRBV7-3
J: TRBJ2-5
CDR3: CASSLGTASQETQYF
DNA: TGTGCCAGCAGCTTAGGGACTGCCTCACAAGAGACCCAGTACTTC

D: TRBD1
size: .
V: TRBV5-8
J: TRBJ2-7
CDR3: CASSLSRQGGHEQYF
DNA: TGTGCCAGCAGCTTGAGCCGACAGGGGGGCCACGAGCAGTACTTC

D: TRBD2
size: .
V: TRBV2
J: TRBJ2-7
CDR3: CANHRVAGDKYEQYF
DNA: TGTGCCAACCACAGGGTAGCGGGGGATAAGTACGAGCAGTACTTC

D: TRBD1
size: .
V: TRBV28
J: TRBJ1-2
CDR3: CASNPRTGSWYGYTF
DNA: TGTGCCAGCAACCCAAGGACAGGGTCCTGGTATGGCTACACCTTC

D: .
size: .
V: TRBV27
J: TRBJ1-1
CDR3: CASTRTTNSHTEAFF
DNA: TGTGCCAGCACCCGGACCACCAACTCCCACACTGAAGCTTTCTTT

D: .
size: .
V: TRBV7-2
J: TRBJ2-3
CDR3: CASSLGTTSTDTQYF
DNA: TGTGCCAGCAGCTTAGGGACCACTAGCACAGATACGCAGTATTTT

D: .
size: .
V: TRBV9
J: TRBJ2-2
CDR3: CASKAQGPPTGELFF
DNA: TGTGCCAGCAAAGCGCAGGGGCCCCCCACCGGGGAGCTGTTTTTT

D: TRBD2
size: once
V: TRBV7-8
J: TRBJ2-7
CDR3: CASGLAGYSEQYF
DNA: TGTGCCAGCGGACTAGCGGGGTATTCAGAGCAGTACTTC

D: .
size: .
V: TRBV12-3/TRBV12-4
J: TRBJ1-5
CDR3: CASSLGDQPQHF
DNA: TGTGCCAGCAGTTTAGGGGATCAGCCCCAGCATTTT

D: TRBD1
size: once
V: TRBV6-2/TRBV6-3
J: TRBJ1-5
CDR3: CASSYSTGGKGMGNQPQHF
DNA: TGTGCCAGCAGTTACTCGACAGGGGGAAAAGGAATGGGCAATCAGCCCCAGCATTTT

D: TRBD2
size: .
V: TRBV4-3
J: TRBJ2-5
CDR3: CASSQTSGAGETQYF
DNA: TGCGCCAGCAGCCAAACTAGCGGGGCGGGGGAGACCCAGTACTTC

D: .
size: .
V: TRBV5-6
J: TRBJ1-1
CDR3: CASTPSLGTPRDTEAFF
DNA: TGTGCCAGCACCCCCTCTCTCGGGACACCACGGGACACTGAAGCTTTCTTT

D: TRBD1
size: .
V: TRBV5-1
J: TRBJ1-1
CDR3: CASSFRDSLNTEAFF
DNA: TGCGCCAGCAGCTTCCGGGACAGCTTGAACACTGAAGCTTTCTTT

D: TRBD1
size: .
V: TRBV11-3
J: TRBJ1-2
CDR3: CASSSGQGYYGYTF
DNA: TGTGCCAGCAGCTCGGGACAGGGATACTATGGCTACACCTTC

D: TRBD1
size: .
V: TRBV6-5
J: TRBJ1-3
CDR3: CASSQNRGSGNTIYF
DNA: TGTGCCAGCAGTCAAAACAGGGGGTCCGGAAACACCATATATTTT

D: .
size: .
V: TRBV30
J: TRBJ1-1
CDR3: CAWGAWVNTEAFF
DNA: TGTGCCTGGGGGGCTTGGGTGAACACTGAAGCTTTCTTT

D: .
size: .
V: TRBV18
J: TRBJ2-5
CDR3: CASSSGLGEGETQYF
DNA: TGTGCCAGCTCATCGGGACTCGGTGAAGGAGAGACCCAGTACTTC

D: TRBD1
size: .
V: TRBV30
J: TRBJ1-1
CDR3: CAWSDPRTGGLATEAFF
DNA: TGTGCCTGGAGTGACCCTAGGACAGGGGGTCTTGCCACTGAAGCTTTCTTT

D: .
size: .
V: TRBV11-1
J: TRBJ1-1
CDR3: CASSLEGLNTEAFF
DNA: TGTGCCAGCAGCTTAGAGGGACTGAACACTGAAGCTTTCTTT

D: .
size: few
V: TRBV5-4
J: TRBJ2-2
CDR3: CASSGTSNTGELFF
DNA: TGTGCCAGCAGCGGCACCTCGAACACCGGGGAGCTGTTTTTT

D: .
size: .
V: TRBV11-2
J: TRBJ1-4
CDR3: CASSLDREKLFF
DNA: TGTGCCAGCAGCTTAGATCGCGAAAAACTGTTTTTT